This is a list of T cell receptor beta chains from one sample in a study of T cells after posttransplantation cyclophosphamide. The table came from immunoSEQ multiplex PCR; TCRdb's copy has only in-frame clones and leaves some out. In the table there are over 15,000 clones, around 78% of which are singletons. Sequencing used memory CD4+ T cells sorted from blood. The source is a man younger than 40 in good health and a related stem cell transplant donor. Both conserved end residues are part of each CDR3. D genes are given only for firm matches. Size tells how often a clone was seen (once, few, many) or the class of an expanded clone, and some rows leave it out.

abundance,j_gene,v_gene,d_gene,CDR3aa
few,TRBJ1-5,TRBV23-1,TRBD1,CASSQSGDRGNQPQHF
few,TRBJ1-2,TRBV10-3,.,CAISDRVEYGYTF
once,TRBJ2-2,TRBV5-1,.,CASSPGQGRSVGELFF
.,TRBJ2-7,TRBV5-1,TRBD2,CASSFYPGTSGGYEQYF
.,TRBJ1-1,TRBV19,TRBD1,CATRDRGLEYTEAFF
.,TRBJ2-1,TRBV6-5,.,CASSYAGVGRNEQFF
once,TRBJ2-4,TRBV11-2,.,CASSSVVGRGNIQYF
.,TRBJ1-2,TRBV6-5,.,CASSRGGVGDGYTF
.,TRBJ1-1,TRBV6-6,.,CASSYPETAMNTEAFF
.,TRBJ1-2,TRBV2,.,CASSEGRILNYGYTF
.,TRBJ1-1,TRBV7-6,.,CAIGGREEGTEAFF
.,TRBJ2-5,TRBV27,TRBD2,CASMGRAGGLHWTQYF
.,TRBJ2-2,TRBV11-2,TRBD2,CASSLERGLAGGRTGELFF
.,TRBJ2-7,TRBV18,.,CASSLNRPYEQYF
.,TRBJ1-2,TRBV6-5,TRBD1,CASSTPGTGTGGYTF
.,TRBJ2-7,TRBV5-4,.,CASSFSGGTYEQYF
once,TRBJ2-1,TRBV4-2,TRBD2,CASSPRGSGGVTYNEQFF